Listed below are T cell receptor beta chains from one sample, sequenced in a study of cytotoxic CD8 clonotypes in ibrutinib-treated CLL. TCRdb's table, derived via immunoSEQ multiplex PCR, lists solely in-frame clones and lacks some. Found here are about 140,000 clones, less than 95% of them singletons; the top ten hold approximately 10%. Sample: PBMCs, taken after 12 months of ibrutinib treatment. The receptors here all came from a human donor with chronic lymphocytic leukemia. Both conserved end residues are part of each CDR3. Each record gives: V gene, J gene, CDR3 protein.

>TRBV6-5|TRBJ1-1
CASSRDQTNTEAFF
>TRBV10-3|TRBJ2-1
CAISKTGVGDGENEQFF
>TRBV14|TRBJ1-3
CASSPQFAGNTIYF
>TRBV6-6|TRBJ2-2
CASNKLTGELFF
>TRBV15|TRBJ2-2
CATSSPTGDLGELFF
>TRBV27|TRBJ1-4
CASSLNYYSGQGNEKLFF
>TRBV7-9|TRBJ1-1
CASSGIQGIRDTEAFF
>TRBV11-3|TRBJ2-7
CASSPGLDFHEQYF
>TRBV6-6|TRBJ2-5
CASSLKGQGLQETQYF
>TRBV18|TRBJ2-3
CASSPGLAGVADTQYF
>TRBV7-3|TRBJ2-5
CASSLNRETQYF
>TRBV5-4|TRBJ1-1
CASSPGGSGVTEAFF
>TRBV29-1|TRBJ1-1
CSVRDRENTEAFF
>TRBV30|TRBJ1-2
CAWSRPGWDDYGYTF
>TRBV28|TRBJ2-7
CASSNRQGSVGEQYF
>TRBV7-3|TRBJ2-3
CASSRTGGGFGTDTQYF
>TRBV28|TRBJ2-1
CASKRSSYNEQFF
>TRBV11-2|TRBJ2-4
CASSSLGSPGVQYF
>TRBV27|TRBJ2-1
CASSLGSNEQFF
>TRBV7-6|TRBJ2-7
CASSLASGISSYEQYF
>TRBV27|TRBJ2-7
CASSLLGLASYEQYF
>TRBV7-9|TRBJ2-7
CASSLIGLRNKYEQYF
>TRBV2|TRBJ2-3
CASLRTSGTDTQYF
>TRBV7-7|TRBJ2-5
CASSSAPGQGRETQYF
>TRBV7-8|TRBJ2-7
CASSLARPELEQYF
>TRBV7-9|TRBJ1-2
CASSLEGGFYGYTF
>TRBV7-2|TRBJ2-3
CASSLDRAGGLNDF
>TRBV7-9|TRBJ2-7
CASAADSYEQYF
>TRBV18|TRBJ2-5
CASSRGLAGVGETQYF
>TRBV28|TRBJ2-4
CASSTGTSANIQYF
>TRBV29-1|TRBJ2-3
CSVELAGGPDTQYF
>TRBV7-8|TRBJ2-7
CASSSELAGGYEQYF
>TRBV27|TRBJ2-3
CASSLGTDYTDTQYF
>TRBV27|TRBJ2-7
CASSLGVGYEQYF
>TRBV18|TRBJ1-4
CASSPALGNEKLFF
>TRBV7-9|TRBJ2-5
CASRTANGAAETQYF
>TRBV6-5|TRBJ2-5
CASSDFRKTQETQYF
>TRBV19|TRBJ2-3
CASNTLSGSTDTQYF
>TRBV6-5|TRBJ2-1
CASSYVGNEQFF
>TRBV5-1|TRBJ1-2
CASSPGHGTGGDGYTF
>TRBV5-1|TRBJ2-7
CASSLLGGETYEQYF
>TRBV10-3|TRBJ2-7
CAISEKGGTEWGEQYF
>TRBV28|TRBJ2-7
CASSYRVLAYEQYF
>TRBV9|TRBJ1-5
CASSVGLGHQPQHF
>TRBV5-1|TRBJ2-5
CASSLEQGTQYF
>TRBV5-4|TRBJ2-3
CASSREAGTWRDTQYF
>TRBV6-1|TRBJ2-7
CASSDFSYEQYF
>TRBV7-2|TRBJ2-7
CASRTGPYEQYF
>TRBV5-1|TRBJ2-1
CASSPGTSGRGEQFF
>TRBV9|TRBJ1-2
CASSVGGGSYGYTF
>TRBV4-3|TRBJ2-3
CASSQIFTDTQYF
>TRBV27|TRBJ2-7
CASVDSRAPSREQYF
>TRBV7-8|TRBJ2-1
CASSPSGRGNEQFF